The 29 T cell receptor beta chains below were found in one sample sequenced in a study of T cells after yellow fever vaccination. MiXCR was run by TCRdb on the 5' RACE reads, yielding one entry per CDR3 protein. Of fewer than 450,000 distinct CDR3 sequences listed, 8.1% are singletons. The sequences come from PBMCs, collected roughly 47 days after the first yellow fever vaccination. The receptors were sampled from a man between 18 and 29 years old who received the YFV17D yellow fever vaccine.

This clonotype was seen a handful of times. The rearrangement uses TRBV4-3 and TRBJ2-7; a weak D match, TRBD1 (5 bases). Germline CDR1 LGHNA, CDR2 YSLEER. The CDR3 extends over 19 amino acids. Trimming removed 1 base at V and 3 bases at J, with 25 bases between. CDR3 bases: TGCGCCAGCAGCCAAGCACCCCATGGGGCCGAATCCCCCTACTACGAGCAGTACTTC. Its translation is CASSQAPHGAESPYYEQYF.

This clonotype occurred a few times. The chain carries TRBV5-1 and TRBJ2-5, with 10 bases that match TRBD1. The germline V gene has CDR1 SGHRS and CDR2 YFSETQ. With V trimmed by 0 bases and J by 5 bases, 7 bases remained unmatched. This CDR3 is 16 amino acids long. The CDR3 region has the DNA TGCGCCAGCAGCTTGGACGTGACAGGGGGCTGGGAGACCCAGTACTTC. This codes for CASSLDVTGGWETQYF.

The V gene is TRBV5-4, the J gene TRBJ2-3; D might be TRBD2 (6 bases). The germline V and J ends were trimmed by 7 bases and 2 bases, with 14 bases remaining between them. This CDR3 contains 14 residues. CDR1 and CDR2 from the germline V gene are SGHNT and YYREEE (reference sequence). The CDR3 protein is CASGNSGPTDTQYF. In DNA form, the CDR3 reads TGTGCCAGCGGTAATAGCGGACCCACAGATACGCAGTATTTT. Complete variable domain (other parts from reference TRBV5-4 and TRBJ2-3): ETGVTQSPTHLIKTRGQQVTLRCSSQSGHNTVSWYQQALGQGPQFIFQYYREEENGRGNFPPRFSGLQFPNYSSELNVNALELDDSALYLCASGNSGPTDTQYFGPGTRLTVL.

This clonotype was seen a few times. J is TRBJ2-5 and V is TRBV7-7; D may be TRBD1 (6 bases). CDR1 is SSHAT, CDR2 FNYEAQ, per germline (reference sequence). The V gene lost 3 bases and the J gene lost 7 bases, with 15 bases spanning the gap. The CDR3 length is 14 residues. CDR3 coding DNA: TGTGCCAGCAGCTTCGGACAGCCTGGCGGGACCCAGTACTTC. It yields the protein CASSFGQPGGTQYF.

This rearrangement joins TRBV15 to TRBJ2-7; D is perhaps TRBD1 or TRBD2 (5 bases each). The CDR3 sequence is 15 residues long. Germline values: CDR1 LNHNV, CDR2 YYDKDF (reference sequence). V lost 3 bases and J lost 2, with 14 bases in between. CDR3 sequence: CATSRWGRTPYEQYF. CDR3 DNA: TGTGCCACCAGCAGGTGGGGGAGAACCCCCTACGAGCAGTACTTC.

The chain employs TRBV11-1 and TRBJ2-3, with 9 bases aligning to TRBD2. CDR1 is SGHAT, CDR2 FQDESV, per germline (reference sequence). The CDR3 has 18 residues. With 2 bases clipped from V and 0 bases from J, the junction kept 9 bases outside the gene matches. Written as DNA, the CDR3 is TGTGCCAGCAGCTTATCGGCGGGGGGGCGTTTGAGCACAGATACGCAGTATTTT. It is translated as CASSLSAGGRLSTDTQYF.

This clonotype was found many times. The gene calls are TRBV4-2 and TRBJ2-7, with a weak D call TRBD1 (6 bases). Germline lookup yields CDR1 LGHNA and CDR2 YNFKEQ. Trimming took off 4 bases at V and 0 bases at J, with 10 bases between the two ends. The CDR3 is 14 residues long. The CDR3 DNA follows: TGTGCCAGCAGCCGGGACATCGGCTCCTACGAGCAGTACTTC. Its protein is CASSRDIGSYEQYF.

This clonotype appeared a few times. V usage is TRBV20-1 and J usage is TRBJ1-1, with D hard to call. Germline lookup yields CDR1 DFQATT and CDR2 SNEGSKA (reference sequence). V was shortened by 6 bases and J by 1 base, with 9 bases between the two germline ends. The CDR3 sequence is 12 residues long. CDR3 nucleotide sequence: TGCAGTGCGCGCGTCCCGAACACTGAAGCTTTCTTT. Translating gives CSARVPNTEAFF.

This clonotype was seen a handful of times. This chain joins TRBV12-3 or TRBV12-4 and TRBJ2-5; perhaps TRBD1 as D (5 bases). This CDR3 contains 15 residues. V lost 3 bases and J 2 bases, leaving 13 bases between the germline ends. The CDR3 sequence: CASSLRQILQETQYF. In DNA, the CDR3 is TGTGCCAGCAGTTTGCGACAGATACTTCAAGAGACCCAGTACTTC.

This clonotype was seen many times. The chain employs TRBV4-3 and TRBJ2-2; 7 nucleotides line up with TRBD1. There are 16 residues in the CDR3. With 6 bases clipped from V and 1 base from J, the junction kept 8 bases outside the gene matches. Germline CDR1 and CDR2: LGHNA and YSLEER. This CDR3 reads CASSRLTGWNTGELFF. DNA of the CDR3: TGCGCCAGCAGTCGCCTGACAGGGTGGAACACCGGGGAGCTGTTTTTT.

This clonotype was seen a handful of times. The rearrangement joins TRBV4-2 to TRBJ1-1; D is undetermined. The V end lost 0 bases, the J end lost 5 bases, and 7 bases lay between the germline ends. Germline V gene data show CDR1 as LGHNA and CDR2 as YNFKEQ. There are 13 residues in the CDR3. Here the CDR3 DNA reads TGTGCCAGCAGCCAAGATCTAGCGACTGAAGCTTTCTTT. It specifies CASSQDLATEAFF.

V and J are TRBV7-9 and TRBJ2-3, with no clear D. Trimming took off 3 bases at V and 2 bases at J, with 6 bases between the two ends. Germline V CDR1 and CDR2: SEHNR, FQNEAQ (reference sequence). The CDR3 totals 13 residues. CDR3 sequence reads: CASSFPVTDTQYF. The CDR3 DNA sequence: TGTGCCAGCAGCTTCCCGGTCACAGATACGCAGTATTTT.

This clonotype has more than one count but fewer than ten. This chain uses TRBV20-1 with TRBJ1-1; TRBD1 might be the D (6 bases). Germline CDR1 and CDR2: DFQATT and SNEGSKA (reference sequence). V lost 7 bases and J 1 base, leaving 16 bases between the germline ends. The length of the CDR3 is 14 residues. For the CDR3, the DNA is TGCAGTGTCCCGTGGGGGGCCAAGAACACTGAAGCTTTCTTT. As protein: CSVPWGAKNTEAFF.

The chain combines TRBV5-6 with TRBJ1-2; D is unclear. Trimming cost V 0 bases and J 8 bases, with 14 bases left between them. The CDR3 extends over 14 amino acids. The V gene's germline CDR1 is SGHDT and CDR2 YYEEEE. The CDR3 here is CASSLAGGSGGYTF. DNA of the CDR3: TGTGCCAGCAGCTTGGCTGGCGGGTCCGGCGGCTACACCTTC.

This clonotype was seen a handful of times. The CDR3 loop reads CASSHSEGRGEREKLFF. The CDR3, as DNA: TGTGCCAGCAGCCACTCCGAGGGCAGGGGCGAAAGGGAAAAACTGTTTTTT. This sequence joins TRBV7-9 and TRBJ1-4; a possible D gene is TRBD1 (6 bases). With 5 bases removed from V and 8 bases from J, the gap between germline ends came to 24 bases. This CDR3 spans 17 amino acids. Germline V gene sequence: CDR1 SEHNR, CDR2 FQNEAQ (reference sequence).

This clonotype was detected a few times. This rearrangement joins TRBV10-3 to TRBJ1-1; no clear D. Germline V gene lookup returns CDR1 ENHRY and CDR2 SYGVKD. CDR3 length equals 12 residues. The V end lost 6 bases, the J end lost 3 bases, and 8 bases lay between the germline ends. The CDR3 DNA sequence: TGTGCCATCAGAGCGGCAGACACTGAAGCTTTCTTT. It codes for CAIRAADTEAFF.

This sequence joins TRBV4-1 and TRBJ2-3; D gene uncertain. Germline V gene data show CDR1 as MGHRA and CDR2 as YSYEKL. V was shortened by 0 bases and J by 2 bases, with 9 bases between the two germline ends. This CDR3 is built from 15 residues. CDR3 residues: CASSQDGTATDTQYF. The DNA of the CDR3 is TGCGCCAGCAGCCAAGATGGCACCGCCACAGATACGCAGTATTTT.

V and J are TRBV19 and TRBJ2-1; tentative D call: TRBD1 (5 bases). The V end lost 3 bases, the J end lost 7 bases, and 10 bases lay between the germline ends. The CDR3 loop spans 13 amino acids. Per the germline V gene, CDR1 is LNHDA and CDR2 is SQIVND (reference sequence). For the CDR3, the DNA is TGTGCCAGTAGTATGATCAGGGTGAATGAGCAGTTCTTC. It codes for CASSMIRVNEQFF. The full variable domain, completed using reference TRBV19 and TRBJ2-1, is DGGITQSPKYLFRKEGQNVTLSCEQNLNHDAMYWYRQDPGQGLRLIYYSQIVNDFQKGDIAEGYSVSREKKESFPLTVTSAQKNPTAFYLCASSMIRVNEQFFGPGTRLTVL.

The J gene is TRBJ2-7, the V gene TRBV5-1; tentative D call: TRBD1 (7 bases). Germline V lookup: CDR1 SGHRS, CDR2 YFSETQ. V dropped 3 bases and J dropped 0 bases, with 16 bases sitting between them. CDR3 length equals 16 residues. The chain's CDR3 is CASSSRAGGFSYEQYF. CDR3 DNA sequence: TGCGCCAGCAGCTCGCGAGCAGGGGGGTTCTCCTACGAGCAGTACTTC.

The table lists this clonotype with a few counts. This chain joins TRBV20-1 and TRBJ2-3; 11 nucleotides align to TRBD2. CDR3 length: 14 amino acids. The V segment lost 5 bases and the J segment 2 bases; nucleotides outside the gene matches: 3. Germline V gene data show CDR1 as DFQATT and CDR2 as SNEGSKA (reference sequence). This CDR3 is CSAWTSGLTDTQYF. The CDR3 DNA reads as TGCAGTGCTTGGACTAGCGGGCTCACAGATACGCAGTATTTT.

The table lists this clonotype with a few counts. The CDR3 DNA reads as TGTGCCAGCAGCTTAGCGCTTCTGCGGGGGGGCATGGATGAGCAGTTCTTC. Translation: CASSLALLRGGMDEQFF. The chain couples TRBV7-9 to TRBJ2-1; TRBD2 aligns across 9 bases. The J segment lost 8 bases and the V segment lost 0 bases, leaving 11 bases of the junction unmatched. The CDR3 extends over 17 amino acids. CDR1 is SEHNR and CDR2 is FQNEAQ in the germline V gene (reference sequence).

This clonotype was picked up many times. The chain couples TRBV4-3 to TRBJ2-1; 9 nucleotides align to TRBD2. The junction had 3 bases not matched to a gene; V was cut back by 0 bases and J by 3 bases. Germline lookup yields CDR1 LGHNA and CDR2 YSLEER. CDR3 length equals 16 residues. In DNA form, the CDR3 reads TGCGCCAGCAGCCAAGACGGAGCGGGGGGCTACAATGAGCAGTTCTTC. Protein: CASSQDGAGGYNEQFF.

The gene calls are TRBV12-3 or TRBV12-4 and TRBJ1-1; D is uncertain. V lost 2 bases and J 4 bases, leaving 5 bases between the germline ends. This CDR3 is 12 amino acids long. CDR3 in amino acids: CASSLRVTEAFF. CDR3 nucleotide sequence: TGTGCCAGCAGTTTAAGGGTCACTGAAGCTTTCTTT.

V gene TRBV20-1 combines with J gene TRBJ1-1; tentatively, D is TRBD1 (6 bases). The CDR3 runs to 15 residues. Germline V gene sequence: CDR1 DFQATT, CDR2 SNEGSKA (reference sequence). V lost 5 bases, J lost 5 bases, and 21 bases lay in between. DNA of the CDR3: TGCAGTGCTGGAACCAACGGGGGGCGCGGGACTGAAGCTTTCTTT. Amino acids: CSAGTNGGRGTEAFF.

The V call is TRBV20-1, the J call TRBJ2-1; D is unresolved. Germline V gene lookup returns CDR1 DFQATT and CDR2 SNEGSKA (reference sequence). V shed 2 bases and J shed 6 bases, with 2 bases lying between them. The CDR3 runs 10 residues. The CDR3 DNA is TGCAGTGCTAGAATCAATGAGCAGTTCTTC. It yields the protein CSARINEQFF.

The chain recombines TRBV6-5 with TRBJ2-7; D is possibly TRBD1 or TRBD2 (7 bases each). The CDR3 runs to 15 residues. V was cut by 0 bases and J by 3 bases, with 12 bases left in between. Germline V gives CDR1 MNHEY, CDR2 SVGAGI. DNA for the CDR3: TGTGCCAGCAGTTACTCGGCAGGGGGGGACTACGAGCAGTACGTC. Its protein is CASSYSAGGDYEQYV.

The table lists this clonotype with a few counts. The rearrangement uses TRBV5-1 and TRBJ2-1; either TRBD1 or TRBD2 may supply D (5 bases each). V was pared by 5 bases and J by 4 bases, with 16 bases between. The germline V gene has CDR1 SGHRS and CDR2 YFSETQ. The CDR3 runs to 15 residues. The CDR3 region has the DNA TGCGCCAGCAGGTCGGGTCCCGAGGGGTACAATGAGCAGTTCTTC. It codes for CASRSGPEGYNEQFF.

J is TRBJ2-6 and V is TRBV19, with a weak D call TRBD2 (6 bases). Germline CDR1 and CDR2: LNHDA and SQIVND (reference sequence). V was trimmed by 6 bases and J by 0 bases, leaving 18 bases between them. The CDR3 covers 18 residues. Here the CDR3 DNA reads TGTGCCAGTAGCCCCTCTGGGACTTGGGGCTCTGGGGCCAACGTCCTGACTTTC. This translates into CASSPSGTWGSGANVLTF.

The chain is built from TRBV4-3 and TRBJ1-6, with a tentative D call TRBD1 (6 bases). Trimming cost V 5 bases and J 4 bases, with 12 bases left between them. The CDR3 contains 15 residues. From germline, CDR1 is LGHNA and CDR2 YSLEER. DNA for the CDR3: TGCGCCAGCAGCGGGCAGGGGTTTTATAATTCACCCCTCCACTTT. It specifies CASSGQGFYNSPLHF.